This T cell receptor (beta chain) emerged from a study of TIL therapy for anti-PD-1-resistant metastatic lung cancer. Study-wide background: Median patient age was about 55, ranging about 38-80 years. Most patients had lung adenocarcinoma; a few tumors were EGFR-mutant, two ALK-rearranged; half smoked currently or formerly. Study results and caveats: TIL cultures after expansion showed higher clonality and lower diversity than baseline tumor (median roughly 6% vs 31%).

In the case of this clone: Its antigen remains unknown.

The CDR3 length is 13 residues. V shed 0 bases and J shed 7 bases, with 10 bases lying between them. In germline, CDR1 is SGHNT, CDR2 YYREEE (reference sequence). Sequencing used immunoSEQ v3. Survey-level samples got 2 million or so read pairs; deep-level samples got about 4.5-6.5 million. TCRdb's table, derived via immunoSEQ multiplex PCR, lists solely in-frame clones and lacks some. The table records roughly 50,000 clones, about three quarters of them present only once. Time point noted: pre-treatment sample, taken before nivolumab and TIL therapy. Tumor tissue came from excised metastases, mostly pleural nodules or supraclavicular lymph nodes.

This material consisted of tumor tissue, taken at baseline. This receptor was identified in a person aged 25-79 years with non-small cell lung cancer. The J gene is TRBJ1-2, the V gene TRBV5-4; D possibly corresponds to TRBD1 (5 bases). This chain's CDR3 is CASSLGQQTGYTF. The CDR3, as DNA: TGTGCCAGCAGCTTGGGACAGCAGACTGGCTACACCTTC. Together with reference TRBV5-4 and TRBJ1-2, the CDR3 gives the full variable domain: ETGVTQSPTHLIKTRGQQVTLRCSSQSGHNTVSWYQQALGQGPQFIFQYYREEENGRGNFPPRFSGLQFPNYSSELNVNALELDDSALYLCASSLGQQTGYTFGSGTRLTVV.